This passage covers 15 T cell receptor beta chains from one sample sequenced in a study of T cells in localized non-small cell lung cancer. Generated by immunoSEQ multiplex PCR, the TCRdb table keeps only in-frame clones and is missing some. The sample records fewer than 2,000 clones, around 21% being singletons. Material: normal lung tissue next to the tumor, obtained before any cancer treatment. The receptor set was obtained from a woman aged 40-69 years with stage I lung adenocarcinoma.

The V call is TRBV6-8, the J call TRBJ1-6; D is perhaps TRBD1 (5 bases). V was shortened by 2 bases and J by 10 bases, with 18 bases between the two germline ends. The CDR3 length is 16 residues. CDR1 is MNHGY and CDR2 is SAAAGT in the germline V gene. CDR3 loop: CASSYPRAGRSSPLHF. CDR3 sequence (DNA): TGTGCCAGCAGTTACCCCCGGGCAGGGAGGAGCTCACCCCTCCACTTT.

This chain links TRBV18 with TRBJ2-2; 7 bases line up with TRBD1. The CDR3 sequence is 15 residues long. Trimming cost V 5 bases and J 5 bases; bases outside gene matches: 8. Per germline, CDR1 KGHSH and CDR2 LQKENI. The DNA for the CDR3 is TGTGCCAGCTCATACAGGGGCCAAGGGACCGGGGAGCTGTTTTTT. This gives the protein CASSYRGQGTGELFF.

In its sample, this clone was seen a few times. J is TRBJ1-5 and V is TRBV4-1; the D gene is possibly TRBD1 (5 bases). V lost 0 bases and J lost 7, with 19 bases in between. This CDR3 region has 17 residues. From germline, CDR1 is MGHRA and CDR2 YSYEKL. The DNA of the CDR3 is TGCGCCAGCAGCCAAGAGAGTCAGGGAGGTATAGGGCAGCCCCAGCATTTT. It codes for CASSQESQGGIGQPQHF.

This clone was seen more than once but under ten times. The V gene is TRBV6-8, the J gene TRBJ2-3; D possibly matches TRBD1 or TRBD2 (5 bases each). CDR3 length equals 15 residues. The V gene lost 6 bases and the J gene lost 3 bases, with 16 bases spanning the gap. CDR1 is MNHGY and CDR2 is SAAAGT in the germline V gene. CDR3 residues: CASSVWGSTTDTQYF. CDR3 in DNA: TGTGCCAGCAGCGTCTGGGGGAGTACGACAGATACGCAGTATTTT.

This clone occurred a few times. The V call is TRBV7-5, the J call TRBJ2-3; the table's D call TRBD2 went unverified against the DNA. TRBV7-5 has pseudogene status. This CDR3 comprises 14 residues. The chain's CDR3 is CASSRDLSTDTQYF. The CDR3 nucleotides read TGTGCCAGCAGTCGGGACTTAAGCACAGATACGCAGTATTTT.

The J gene is TRBJ1-4, the V gene TRBV30; D gene unclear. In germline, CDR1 is GTSNPN, CDR2 SVGIG (reference sequence). This CDR3 is 14 amino acids long. V was clipped by 0 bases and J by 7 bases, with 12 bases between them. The CDR3, as DNA: TGTGCCTGGAGTGTACTACCCCAAGGTGAAAAACTGTTTTTT. The encoded protein is CAWSVLPQGEKLFF.

This rearrangement joins TRBV11-3 to TRBJ1-1; D unresolved. The CDR3 sequence is 14 residues long. CDR1 and CDR2 from the germline V gene are SGHNT and YENEEA. The V and J ends lost 4 bases and 1 base respectively, with 10 bases between them. The DNA for the CDR3 is TGTGCCAGCAGCTCGACTCCTTGGAACACTGAAGCTTTCTTT. Its protein product is CASSSTPWNTEAFF.

This clone was seen a handful of times. This rearrangement joins TRBV18 to TRBJ1-1; D uncertain. This CDR3 spans 13 amino acids. V lost 2 bases and J 7 bases, leaving 11 bases between the germline ends. The germline V gene encodes CDR1 KGHSH and CDR2 LQKENI. The CDR3 DNA follows: TGTGCCAGCTCACCAACAACTGAGGGTGAAGCTTTCTTT. Protein: CASSPTTEGEAFF.

This chain links TRBV29-1 with TRBJ2-6; 8 bases fit TRBD2. V dropped 6 bases and J dropped 1; count of bases not matched to a gene: 8. CDR3 length equals 16 residues. Germline V gene lookup returns CDR1 SQVTM and CDR2 ANQGSEA. CDR3 coding DNA: TGCAGCGTGGATGAGCGGGGGAGATCTGGGGCCAACGTCCTGACTTTC. It specifies CSVDERGRSGANVLTF.

V and J are TRBV6-8 and TRBJ1-5; D is unclear. Germline CDR1 is MNHGY and CDR2 is SAAAGT. The CDR3 spans 15 residues. Trimming left V 6 bases short and J 3 bases short, with 15 bases between. The CDR3 protein is CASSLRTPDNQPQHF. Here the CDR3 DNA reads TGTGCCAGCAGCTTACGGACGCCAGACAATCAGCCCCAGCATTTT.

This clone was counted only a few times. The rearrangement joins TRBV11-3 to TRBJ2-7; 11 nucleotides align to TRBD2. CDR1 and CDR2 from the germline V gene are SGHNT and YENEEA. V lost 5 bases to trimming and J lost 5 bases; unmatched junction nucleotides: 8. The CDR3 is 15 amino acids. The CDR3 is CASSPFLAGGNEQYF. Written as DNA, the CDR3 is TGTGCCAGCAGCCCCTTTCTAGCGGGGGGCAACGAGCAGTACTTC.

This clone was detected once. The chain couples TRBV29-1 to TRBJ2-7; possibly TRBD1 or TRBD2 for D (5 bases each). This CDR3 spans 12 amino acids. Germline V gene lookup returns CDR1 SQVTM and CDR2 ANQGSEA. V was trimmed by 2 bases and J by 7 bases, leaving 12 bases between them. DNA for the CDR3: TGCAGCGTTGAAAGGGACGGACCGGAGCAGTACTTC. As protein: CSVERDGPEQYF.

The gene calls are TRBV6-8 and TRBJ2-2; 9 bases line up with TRBD1. V lost 11 bases, J lost 2 bases, and 9 bases stayed unmatched. The V gene's germline CDR1 is MNHGY and CDR2 SAAAGT. The CDR3 is made up of 15 amino acids. The CDR3 region is CARDGQGHNTGELFF. The CDR3 DNA reads as TGTGCCCGCGATGGACAGGGGCACAACACCGGGGAGCTGTTTTTT.

The CDR3 loop is CAWSHGAGNTIYF. CDR3 in DNA: TGTGCCTGGAGCCACGGGGCCGGAAACACCATATATTTT. The rearrangement joins TRBV30 to TRBJ1-3, with D perhaps TRBD1 (5 bases). CDR1 and CDR2 from the germline V gene are GTSNPN and SVGIG (reference sequence). Trimming took off 3 bases at V and 4 bases at J, with 10 bases between the two ends. This CDR3 has 13 residues.

The J gene is TRBJ1-5, the V gene TRBV6-8, with D uncertain. The germline V and J ends were trimmed by 6 bases and 6 bases, with 18 bases remaining between them. The length of the CDR3 is 15 residues. Germline V CDR1 and CDR2: MNHGY, SAAAGT. CDR3 sequence: CASSPGQASAQPQHF. The CDR3 region has the DNA TGTGCCAGCAGCCCCGGCCAGGCCTCAGCTCAGCCCCAGCATTTT.